These 12 T cell receptor beta chains were all obtained from the same sample, sequenced in a study of OX40 agonist ivuxolimab in advanced cancers. Profiling relied on immunoSEQ multiplex PCR, and the TCRdb table lists in-frame clones only, not all of them. Of about 25,000 clones listed, approximately 83% were seen once; the top ten hold about two fifths. The specimen comprised CD4+ or CD8+ T cells sorted from blood, sampled in a trial of the OX40 agonist ivuxolimab. The receptors were gathered from an adult with an advanced solid tumor such as melanoma, head and neck, liver or kidney cancer.

This clone is labeled as medium-sized. J is TRBJ1-2 and V is TRBV13; 8 positions agree with TRBD1. Per germline, CDR1 PRHDT and CDR2 FYEKMQ (reference sequence). The CDR3 is made up of 14 amino acids. V gave up 5 bases and J gave up 3 bases; unmatched junction bases: 5. This CDR3 reads CASSPTGGDYGYTF. The DNA for the CDR3 is TGTGCCAGCAGCCCCACAGGGGGAGACTATGGCTACACCTTC.

The gene calls are TRBV19 and TRBJ2-7; 9 bases map to TRBD2. The junction had 5 bases not matched to a gene; V was cut back by 3 bases and J by 2 bases. CDR1 LNHDA and CDR2 SQIVND come from the germline V gene (reference sequence). The CDR3 length is 15 residues. CDR3 DNA sequence: TGTGCCAGTAGTATTGGTAGCGGGGGACCCTACGAGCAGTACTTC. It is translated as CASSIGSGGPYEQYF.

The V call is TRBV13, the J call TRBJ1-1; TRBD1 is a possible D gene (5 bases). Trimming took off 2 bases at V and 6 bases at J, with 16 bases between the two ends. The CDR3 consists of 15 residues. CDR1 is PRHDT, CDR2 FYEKMQ, per germline (reference sequence). The CDR3 DNA sequence: TGTGCCAGCAGCTTATATGGGACGGAGGTTTCTGAAGCTTTCTTT. Encoded protein: CASSLYGTEVSEAFF.

The chain carries TRBV6-5 and TRBJ2-7; possibly TRBD2 for D (7 bases). This CDR3 has 14 residues. V lost 5 bases and J lost 3, with 14 bases in between. Germline CDR1 reads MNHEY; CDR2 reads SVGAGI. The CDR3 region has the DNA TGTGCCAGCAGTAAGGGGGGGTCCGTCTACGAGCAGTACTTC. Protein: CASSKGGSVYEQYF.

V usage is TRBV7-2 and J usage is TRBJ2-2; weak D call: TRBD2 (6 bases). From germline, CDR1 is SGHTA and CDR2 FQGNSA. Trimming cost V 4 bases and J 5 bases, with 8 bases left between them. CDR3 length: 13 residues. The CDR3 DNA reads TGTGCCAGCAGCTACGGACTAACCGGGGAGCTGTTTTTT. Residues: CASSYGLTGELFF.

The chain has TRBV5-1 and TRBJ1-1, with 7 bases that match TRBD1. The germline V gene has CDR1 SGHRS and CDR2 YFSETQ. The CDR3 covers 15 residues. J gave up 4 bases and V 0 bases, and 6 bases lay outside the gene matches. The CDR3 nucleotides are TGCGCCAGCAGCTTGGTTTCCGGGGACAGCACTGAAGCTTTCTTT. Its protein is CASSLVSGDSTEAFF.

The rearrangement links TRBV7-9 to TRBJ2-1; TRBD2 might be the D (7 bases). V lost 2 bases to trimming and J lost 2 bases, with 10 bases between them. The CDR3 is 15 residues long. CDR1 is SEHNR and CDR2 is FQNEAQ in the germline V gene (reference sequence). This chain's CDR3 is CASSLLGGAYNEQFF. The CDR3 DNA follows: TGTGCCAGCAGCTTACTAGGGGGGGCCTACAATGAGCAGTTCTTC.

V gene TRBV15 combines with J gene TRBJ2-3, with D tentatively TRBD1 or TRBD2 (5 bases each). The CDR3 contains 13 residues. Trimming left V 9 bases short and J 0 bases short, with 10 bases between. Germline V CDR1 and CDR2: LNHNV, YYDKDF (reference sequence). In nucleotides, the CDR3 is TGTGCCACACGGGGCGGTAGCACAGATACGCAGTATTTT. Residues: CATRGGSTDTQYF.

In its sample, this clone was seen a few times. The chain joins TRBV27 to TRBJ2-1, with D possibly TRBD2 on 6 matching bases. The V end lost 8 bases, the J end lost 9 bases, and 11 bases lay between the germline ends. Germline values: CDR1 MNHEY, CDR2 SMNVEV (reference sequence). This CDR3 comprises 11 residues. The CDR3, as DNA: TGTGCCAGCGGAAGCGGGTTTGAGCAGTTCTTC. Translation: CASGSGFEQFF.

The V call is TRBV5-4, the J call TRBJ1-2; D might be TRBD1 (6 bases). The germline gives CDR1 SGHNT, CDR2 YYREEE (reference sequence). This CDR3 contains 12 residues. V was cut by 3 bases and J by 7 bases, with 10 bases left in between. The CDR3 here is CASSWGGGGYTF. The CDR3 coding sequence is TGTGCCAGCAGCTGGGGAGGGGGTGGCTACACCTTC. The whole variable domain, remainder taken from reference TRBV5-4 and TRBJ1-2, is ETGVTQSPTHLIKTRGQQVTLRCSSQSGHNTVSWYQQALGQGPQFIFQYYREEENGRGNFPPRFSGLQFPNYSSELNVNALELDDSALYLCASSWGGGGYTFGSGTRLTVV.

The chain links TRBV4-2 to TRBJ2-3; 12 nucleotides agree with TRBD2. J gave up 6 bases and V 5 bases, and 6 bases lay outside the gene matches. CDR3 length equals 15 residues. Germline assignment: CDR1 LGHNA and CDR2 YNFKEQ. The DNA for the CDR3 is TGTGCCAGCAGCGCTAGCGGGGGGGCCGCGGATACGCAGTATTTT. Its protein product is CASSASGGAADTQYF.

Note on this clone: The same CDR3 can be traced to other DNA sequences in this sample. The chain uses TRBV7-9 and TRBJ2-5; D not certain. Germline assignment: CDR1 SEHNR and CDR2 FQNEAQ (reference sequence). The CDR3 extends over 13 amino acids. V lost 0 bases, J lost 1 base, and 3 bases lay in between. In nucleotides, the CDR3 is TGTGCCAGCAGCTTAGCGATCCAAGAGACCCAGTACTTC. Translating it yields CASSLAIQETQYF.